This TCR beta chain comes out of a study of blood T cell repertoires in COVID-19. Study details: The United States, Italy and Spain were the sources of the acute and convalescent COVID-19 samples. T cells, B-cell-depleted T cells, or PBMCs supplied cDNA or gDNA.

The CDR3 has 15 residues. J was trimmed by 3 bases and V by 7 bases; bases with no gene match: 11. The germline gives CDR1 LNHDA, CDR2 SQIVND (reference sequence). As handled by the study authors: Reference gene primers were amplified, and this amplification served to estimate nucleated cell counts. Measured with immunoSEQ multiplex PCR; TCRdb has only the in-frame clones, and not every one. That table gives V, J and clone size, and the DNA gave D and trimming. The profile covers around 200,000 clones, with around 83% appearing a single time and 7.5% to 9% taken by the ten largest. This clonotype originated in a woman between 50 and 59 years old with acute or convalescent COVID-19. J is TRBJ2-5 and V is TRBV19, with TRBD1 identical over 7 bases. The sequenced sample consisted of peripheral blood. CDR3 region: CASTPRGTVEETQYF. The CDR3 coding sequence is TGTGCCAGTACCCCCCGAGGGACAGTTGAAGAGACCCAGTACTTC.